The subject of this entry is one T cell receptor beta chain. Generated by immunoSEQ multiplex PCR, the TCRdb table keeps only in-frame clones and is missing some. Here the sample spans about 270,000 clones, 86% being singletons. The source of the sample is a study of blood T cell repertoires in COVID-19. Study-level background: Collection of acute and convalescent COVID-19 samples took place in the United States, Italy and Spain. T cells, B-cell-depleted T cells, or PBMCs provided the cDNA or gDNA that served as material.

V was pared by 8 bases and J by 5 bases, with 8 bases of the junction left unmatched. From germline, CDR1 is SGHVS and CDR2 FNYEAQ. The CDR3 extends over 13 amino acids. This TCR came from a man aged 35 to 55 with active or convalescent COVID-19. The chain is built from TRBV7-6 and TRBJ2-5; 7 positions match TRBD2. Sequenced: peripheral blood. CDR3 coding DNA: TGTGCCAGCGGGGAGGGAGTCTATGAGACCCAGTACTTC. It translates to CASGEGVYETQYF.